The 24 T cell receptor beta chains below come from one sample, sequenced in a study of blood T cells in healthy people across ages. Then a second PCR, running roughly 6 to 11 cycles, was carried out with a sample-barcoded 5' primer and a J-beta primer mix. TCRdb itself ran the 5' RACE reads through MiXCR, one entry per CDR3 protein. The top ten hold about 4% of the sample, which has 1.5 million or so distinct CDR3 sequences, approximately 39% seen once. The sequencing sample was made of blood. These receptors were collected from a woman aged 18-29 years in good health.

The CDR3 loop is CASSPAVLSVYEQYF. CDR3 coding DNA: TGTGCCAGCAGCCCCGCCGTGCTCTCTGTCTACGAGCAGTACTTC. The chain couples TRBV7-9 to TRBJ2-7; D gene unclear. The V end was cut by 5 bases, the J end by 3 bases, with 17 bases between. The CDR3 runs 15 residues. Germline loops: CDR1 SEHNR, CDR2 FQNEAQ (reference sequence).

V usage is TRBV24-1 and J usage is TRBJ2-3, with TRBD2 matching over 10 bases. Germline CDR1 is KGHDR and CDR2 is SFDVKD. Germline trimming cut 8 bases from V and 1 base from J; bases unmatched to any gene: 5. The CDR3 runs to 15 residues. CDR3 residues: CATKEGTSGTDTQYF. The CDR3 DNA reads TGTGCCACCAAGGAAGGGACTAGCGGCACAGATACGCAGTATTTT.

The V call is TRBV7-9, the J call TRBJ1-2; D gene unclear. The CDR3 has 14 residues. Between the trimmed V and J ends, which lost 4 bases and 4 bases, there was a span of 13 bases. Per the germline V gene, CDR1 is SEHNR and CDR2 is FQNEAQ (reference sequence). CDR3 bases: TGTGCCAGCAGCTCGGTGGGAGCCGGCTATGGCTACACCTTC. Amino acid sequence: CASSSVGAGYGYTF.

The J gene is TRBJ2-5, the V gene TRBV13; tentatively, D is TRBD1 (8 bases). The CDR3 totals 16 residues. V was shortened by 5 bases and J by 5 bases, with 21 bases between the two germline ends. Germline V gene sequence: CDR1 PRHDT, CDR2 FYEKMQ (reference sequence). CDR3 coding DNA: TGTGCCAGCAGCACCACAGGGGGGGGCTTTAGGGAGACCCAGTACTTC. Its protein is CASSTTGGGFRETQYF. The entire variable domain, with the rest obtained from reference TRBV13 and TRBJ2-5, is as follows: AAGVIQSPRHLIKEKRETATLKCYPIPRHDTVYWYQQGPGQDPQFLISFYEKMQSDKGSIPDRFSAQQFSDYHSELNMSSLELGDSALYFCASSTTGGGFRETQYFGPGTRLLVL.

As DNA, the CDR3 is TGCAGTGCAAACCCCGGGACTAGCGGACGGTATGAGCAGTACTTC. Protein sequence: CSANPGTSGRYEQYF. This chain uses TRBV20-1 with TRBJ2-5; 11 positions match TRBD2. This CDR3 spans 15 amino acids. CDR1 and CDR2 from the germline V gene are DFQATT and SNEGSKA (reference sequence). Trimming at V came to 6 bases and at J to 11 bases, leaving 17 bases not matched to a gene.

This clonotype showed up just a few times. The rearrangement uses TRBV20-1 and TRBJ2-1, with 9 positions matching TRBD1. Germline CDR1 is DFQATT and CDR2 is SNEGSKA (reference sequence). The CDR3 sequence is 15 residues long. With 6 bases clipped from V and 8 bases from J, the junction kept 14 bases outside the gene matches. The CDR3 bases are TGCAGTGCCGGGCGTAGGACAGGGGTGGTAGATGAGCAGTTCTTC. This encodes CSAGRRTGVVDEQFF.

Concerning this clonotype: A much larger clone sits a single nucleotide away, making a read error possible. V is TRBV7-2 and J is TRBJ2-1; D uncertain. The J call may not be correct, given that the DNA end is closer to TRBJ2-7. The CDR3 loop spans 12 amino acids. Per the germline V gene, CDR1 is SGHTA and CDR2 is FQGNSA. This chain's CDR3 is CASSLKYNEQYF. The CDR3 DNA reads TGTGCCAGCAGCTTAAAGTACAATGAGCAGTACTTC.

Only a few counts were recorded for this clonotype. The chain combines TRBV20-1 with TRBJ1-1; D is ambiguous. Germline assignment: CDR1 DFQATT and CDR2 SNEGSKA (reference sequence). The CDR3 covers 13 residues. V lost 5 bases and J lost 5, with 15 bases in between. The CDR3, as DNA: TGCAGTGCTGGGCGGCAGGAACAGACTGAAGCTTTCTTT. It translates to CSAGRQEQTEAFF.

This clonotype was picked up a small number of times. This CDR3 reads CASRSDRSGANVLTF. CDR3 coding DNA: TGTGCCAGCAGGTCAGACAGATCTGGGGCCAACGTCCTGACTTTC. The chain has TRBV6-5 and TRBJ2-6; TRBD1 is a possible D gene (5 bases). The CDR3 spans 15 residues. V was trimmed by 6 bases and J by 1 base, leaving 10 bases between them. Germline values: CDR1 MNHEY, CDR2 SVGAGI.

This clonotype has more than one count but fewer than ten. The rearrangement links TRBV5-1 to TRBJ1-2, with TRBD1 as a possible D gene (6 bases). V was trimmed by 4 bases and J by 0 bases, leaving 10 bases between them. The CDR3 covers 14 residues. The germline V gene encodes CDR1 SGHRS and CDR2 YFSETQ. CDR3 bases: TGCGCCAGCAGCCGCGAGGGGGCTAACTATGGCTACACCTTC. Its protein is CASSREGANYGYTF.

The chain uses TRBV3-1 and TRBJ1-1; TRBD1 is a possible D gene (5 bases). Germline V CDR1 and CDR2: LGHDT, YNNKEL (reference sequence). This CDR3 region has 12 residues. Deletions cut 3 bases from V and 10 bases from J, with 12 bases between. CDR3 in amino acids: CASSQAQGAAFF. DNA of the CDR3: TGTGCCAGCAGCCAGGCCCAGGGAGCAGCTTTCTTT.

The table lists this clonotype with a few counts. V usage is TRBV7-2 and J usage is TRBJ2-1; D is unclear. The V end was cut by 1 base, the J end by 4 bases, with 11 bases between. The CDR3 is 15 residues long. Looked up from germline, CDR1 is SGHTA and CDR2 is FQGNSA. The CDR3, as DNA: TGTGCCAGCAGCTTAGGTTCCCTGAGGTACAATGAGCAGTTCTTC. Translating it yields CASSLGSLRYNEQFF.

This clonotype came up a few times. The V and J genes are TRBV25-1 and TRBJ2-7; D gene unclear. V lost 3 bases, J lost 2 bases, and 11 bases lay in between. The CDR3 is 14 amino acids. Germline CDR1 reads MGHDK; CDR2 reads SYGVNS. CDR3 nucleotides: TGTGCCAGCAGTGAGCATTCCGTTACCTACGAGCAGTACTTC. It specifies CASSEHSVTYEQYF.

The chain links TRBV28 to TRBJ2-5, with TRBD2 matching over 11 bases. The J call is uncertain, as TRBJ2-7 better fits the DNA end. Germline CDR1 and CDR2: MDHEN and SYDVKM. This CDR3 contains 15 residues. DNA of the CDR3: TGTGCCAGCACCGCGGGACTAGCGGACTCTTACGAGCAGTACTTC. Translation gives CASTAGLADSYEQYF.

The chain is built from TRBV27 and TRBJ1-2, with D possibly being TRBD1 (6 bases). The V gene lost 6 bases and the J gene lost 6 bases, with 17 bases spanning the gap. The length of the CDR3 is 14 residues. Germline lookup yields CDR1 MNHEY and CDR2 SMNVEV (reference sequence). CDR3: CASRKTGNRNGYTF. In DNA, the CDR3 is TGTGCCAGCAGAAAAACAGGGAATCGAAATGGCTACACCTTC.

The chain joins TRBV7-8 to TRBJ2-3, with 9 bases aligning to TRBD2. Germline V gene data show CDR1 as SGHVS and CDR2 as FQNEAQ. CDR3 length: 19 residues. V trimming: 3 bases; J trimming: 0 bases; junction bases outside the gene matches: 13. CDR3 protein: CASSLPSGVSGVSTDTQYF. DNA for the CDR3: TGTGCCAGCAGCTTGCCTAGCGGGGTATCGGGAGTTAGCACAGATACGCAGTATTTT.

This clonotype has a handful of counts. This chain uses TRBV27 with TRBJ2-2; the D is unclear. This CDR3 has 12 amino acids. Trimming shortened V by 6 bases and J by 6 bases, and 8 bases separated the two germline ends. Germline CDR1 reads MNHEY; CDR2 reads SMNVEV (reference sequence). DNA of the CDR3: TGTGCCAGCAGCTCGAAGTCCGGGGAGCTGTTTTTT. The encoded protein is CASSSKSGELFF.

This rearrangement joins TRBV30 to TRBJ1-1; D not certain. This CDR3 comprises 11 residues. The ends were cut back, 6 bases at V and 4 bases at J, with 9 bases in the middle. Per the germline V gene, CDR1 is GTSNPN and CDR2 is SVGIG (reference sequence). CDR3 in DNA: TGTGCCTGTAACGAGGTCACTGAAGCTTTCTTT. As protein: CACNEVTEAFF.

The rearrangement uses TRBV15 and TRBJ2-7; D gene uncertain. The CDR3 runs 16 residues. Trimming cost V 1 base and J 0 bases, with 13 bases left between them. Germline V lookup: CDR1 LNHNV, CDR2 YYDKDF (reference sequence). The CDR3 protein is CATSRGLGEYSYEQYF. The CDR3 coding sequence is TGTGCCACCAGCAGAGGACTCGGAGAATACTCCTACGAGCAGTACTTC.

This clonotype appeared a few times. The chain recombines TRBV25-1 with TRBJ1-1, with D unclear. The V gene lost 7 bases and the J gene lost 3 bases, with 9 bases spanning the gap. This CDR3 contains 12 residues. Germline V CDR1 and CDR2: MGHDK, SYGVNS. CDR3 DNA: TGTGCCAGCACTTGGTCAGACACTGAAGCTTTCTTT. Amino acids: CASTWSDTEAFF.

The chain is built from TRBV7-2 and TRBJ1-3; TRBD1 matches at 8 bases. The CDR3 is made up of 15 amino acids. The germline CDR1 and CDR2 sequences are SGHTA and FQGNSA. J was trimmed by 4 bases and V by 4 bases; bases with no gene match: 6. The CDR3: CASSYDRGEGNTIYF. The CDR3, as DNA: TGTGCCAGCAGCTACGACAGGGGTGAAGGAAACACCATATATTTT.

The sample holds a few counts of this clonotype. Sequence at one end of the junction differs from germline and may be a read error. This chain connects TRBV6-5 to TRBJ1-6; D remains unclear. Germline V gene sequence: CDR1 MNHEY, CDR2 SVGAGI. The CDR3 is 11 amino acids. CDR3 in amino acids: CASEEGRPLHF. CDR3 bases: TGCGCCAGCGAAGAAGGACGCCCCCTCCACTTT.

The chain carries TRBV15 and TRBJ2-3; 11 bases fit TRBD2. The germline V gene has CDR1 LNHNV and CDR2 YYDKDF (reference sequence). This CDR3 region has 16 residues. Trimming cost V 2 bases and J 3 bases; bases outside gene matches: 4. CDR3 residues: CATSRSLAGGTDTQYF. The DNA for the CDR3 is TGTGCCACCAGCAGAAGCTTAGCGGGAGGGACAGATACGCAGTATTTT.

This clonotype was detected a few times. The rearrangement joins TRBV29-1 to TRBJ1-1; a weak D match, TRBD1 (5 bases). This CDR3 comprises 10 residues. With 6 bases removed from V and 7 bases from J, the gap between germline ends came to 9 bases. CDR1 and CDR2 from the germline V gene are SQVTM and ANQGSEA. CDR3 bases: TGCAGCGTGCTTCAGGGTGAAGCTTTCTTT. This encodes CSVLQGEAFF.